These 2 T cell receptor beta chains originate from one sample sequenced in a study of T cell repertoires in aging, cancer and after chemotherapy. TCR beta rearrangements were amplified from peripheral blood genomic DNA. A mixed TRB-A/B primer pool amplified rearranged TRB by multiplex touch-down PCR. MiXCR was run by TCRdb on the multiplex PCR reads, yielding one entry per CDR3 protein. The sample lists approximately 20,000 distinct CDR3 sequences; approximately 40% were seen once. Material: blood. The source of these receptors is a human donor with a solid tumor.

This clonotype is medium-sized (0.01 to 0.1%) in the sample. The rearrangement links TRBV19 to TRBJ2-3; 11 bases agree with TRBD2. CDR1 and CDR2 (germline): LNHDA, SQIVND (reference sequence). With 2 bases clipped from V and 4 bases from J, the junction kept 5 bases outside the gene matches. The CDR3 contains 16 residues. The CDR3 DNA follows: TGTGCCAGTAGTATACTTAGCGGGGGGGCTCCAGATACGCAGTATTTT. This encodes CASSILSGGAPDTQYF.

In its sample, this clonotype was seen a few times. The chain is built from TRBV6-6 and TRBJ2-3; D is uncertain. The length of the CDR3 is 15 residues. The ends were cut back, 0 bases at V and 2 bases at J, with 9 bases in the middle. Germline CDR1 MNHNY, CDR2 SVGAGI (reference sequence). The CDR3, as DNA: TGTGCCAGCAGTTACTCCGGGCGGCCCACAGATACGCAGTATTTT. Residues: CASSYSGRPTDTQYF.